This T cell receptor beta chain is from a study of blood T cell repertoires in COVID-19. V lost 1 base to trimming and J lost 3 bases, with 9 bases between them. Germline V lookup: CDR1 MGHDK, CDR2 SYGVNS. This CDR3 has 14 amino acids. Data came from immunoSEQ multiplex PCR; TCRdb stores just in-frame clones and leaves some out. The table lists 15,000 to 20,000 clones, roughly 90% of them singletons. The TCR was taken from a human donor in a cohort sampled during active COVID-19. The sequencing input was peripheral blood. This rearrangement joins TRBV25-1 to TRBJ1-2; D is perhaps TRBD1 (6 bases). The CDR3: CASSELGQHYGYTF. The CDR3 region has the DNA TGTGCCAGCAGTGAATTAGGACAGCACTATGGCTACACCTTC.